These 8 T cell receptor beta chains share one sample of origin, sequenced in a study of T cell responses to AZD1222 COVID-19 vaccine. The method was immunoSEQ multiplex PCR; TCRdb's version includes in-frame clones alone and lacks a portion of them. The sample consists of some 130,000 clones, over 85% of them appearing once. The sample consisted of peripheral blood, taken on day 0 of AZD1222 vaccination. These receptors came from an adult in good health.

The rearrangement links TRBV2 to TRBJ2-3; no definite D call. The CDR3 is 17 residues long. CDR1 and CDR2 (germline): SNHLY, FYNNEI. The V end lost 7 bases, the J end lost 2 bases, and 22 bases lay between the germline ends. CDR3 region: CASMPRVPQRITDTQYF. The CDR3 DNA reads TGTGCCAGCATGCCTCGTGTCCCTCAGAGAATCACAGATACGCAGTATTTT.

V is TRBV6-5 and J is TRBJ2-5; tentative D call: TRBD2 (5 bases). V was shortened by 2 bases and J by 1 base, with 8 bases between the two germline ends. Germline loops: CDR1 MNHEY, CDR2 SVGAGI. This CDR3 region has 14 residues. The CDR3 coding sequence is TGTGCCAGCAGTTACGAGCGGACCCAAGAGACCCAGTACTTC. The encoded protein is CASSYERTQETQYF.

The V call is TRBV19, the J call TRBJ1-5; D is perhaps TRBD1 (6 bases). CDR3 length: 14 residues. V was clipped by 7 bases and J by 4 bases, with 14 bases between them. Germline V gene sequence: CDR1 LNHDA, CDR2 SQIVND (reference sequence). The CDR3 DNA follows: TGTGCCAGTACAGAGGGGAGGGGGAATCAGCCCCAGCATTTT. As protein: CASTEGRGNQPQHF.

The chain uses TRBV5-1 and TRBJ1-4; 9 bases align to TRBD1. The J segment lost 8 bases and the V segment lost 4 bases, leaving 6 bases of the junction unmatched. CDR3 size: 14 residues. CDR1 and CDR2 from the germline V gene are SGHRS and YFSETQ. CDR3 DNA: TGCGCCAGCAGCCCGGGACAGGGAGGGGAAAAACTGTTTTTT. This translates into CASSPGQGGEKLFF.

V gene TRBV27 combines with J gene TRBJ1-1; 9 nucleotides match TRBD1. Germline loops: CDR1 MNHEY, CDR2 SMNVEV (reference sequence). V gave up 8 bases and J gave up 2 bases; unmatched junction bases: 15. The CDR3 totals 17 residues. The CDR3 DNA follows: TGTGCCAGCGGGCCCGGGACAGGGCATTTTCCAAACACTGAAGCTTTCTTT. As protein: CASGPGTGHFPNTEAFF.

This clone is medium-sized in the sample. The chain joins TRBV15 to TRBJ1-2; D is unclear. CDR3 length: 13 residues. Germline loops: CDR1 LNHNV, CDR2 YYDKDF (reference sequence). V lost 0 bases and J 6 bases, leaving 8 bases between the germline ends. The CDR3 bases are TGTGCCACCAGCAGAGATAACTTCGATGGCTACACCTTC. Amino acid sequence: CATSRDNFDGYTF. Full variable domain (rest looked up from reference TRBV15 and TRBJ1-2): DAMVIQNPRYQVTQFGKPVTLSCSQTLNHNVMYWYQQKSSQAPKLLFHYYDKDFNNEADTPDNFQSRRPNTSFCFLDIRSPGLGDTAMYLCATSRDNFDGYTFGSGTRLTVV.

CDR3 amino acids: CASSLDKSGYTF. The DNA of the CDR3 is TGTGCCAGCAGTCTGGACAAGAGTGGCTACACCTTC. This chain uses TRBV2 with TRBJ1-2, with D maybe TRBD1 (5 bases). The germline V and J ends were trimmed by 5 bases and 7 bases, with 11 bases remaining between them. The CDR3 totals 12 residues. The V gene's germline CDR1 is SNHLY and CDR2 FYNNEI. The full variable domain, in which reference TRBV2 and TRBJ1-2 provide the parts outside the CDR3, is EPEVTQTPSHQVTQMGQEVILRCVPISNHLYFYWYRQILGQKVEFLVSFYNNEISEKSEIFDDQFSVERPDGSNFTLKIRSTKLEDSAMYFCASSLDKSGYTFGSGTRLTVV.

The rearrangement joins TRBV2 to TRBJ2-3, with 11 bases lining up with TRBD2. This CDR3 is 15 amino acids long. Germline V gene sequence: CDR1 SNHLY, CDR2 FYNNEI. With V trimmed by 6 bases and J by 4 bases, 6 bases remained unmatched. This CDR3 is CASRDLAGGPDTQYF. DNA of the CDR3: TGTGCCAGCAGGGACCTAGCGGGGGGACCAGATACGCAGTATTTT.